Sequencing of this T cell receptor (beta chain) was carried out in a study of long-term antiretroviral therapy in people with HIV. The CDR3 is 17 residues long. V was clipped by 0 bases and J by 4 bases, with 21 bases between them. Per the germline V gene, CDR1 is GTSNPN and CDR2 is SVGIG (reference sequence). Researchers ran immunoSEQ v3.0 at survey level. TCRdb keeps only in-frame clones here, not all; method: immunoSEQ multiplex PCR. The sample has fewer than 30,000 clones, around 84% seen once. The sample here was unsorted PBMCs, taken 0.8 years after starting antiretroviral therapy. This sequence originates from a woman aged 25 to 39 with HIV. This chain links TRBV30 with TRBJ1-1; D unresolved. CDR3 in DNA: TGTGCCTGGAGTGTTTTTAGCCCCAGGATGATGGGCACTGAAGCTTTCTTT. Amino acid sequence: CAWSVFSPRMMGTEAFF.